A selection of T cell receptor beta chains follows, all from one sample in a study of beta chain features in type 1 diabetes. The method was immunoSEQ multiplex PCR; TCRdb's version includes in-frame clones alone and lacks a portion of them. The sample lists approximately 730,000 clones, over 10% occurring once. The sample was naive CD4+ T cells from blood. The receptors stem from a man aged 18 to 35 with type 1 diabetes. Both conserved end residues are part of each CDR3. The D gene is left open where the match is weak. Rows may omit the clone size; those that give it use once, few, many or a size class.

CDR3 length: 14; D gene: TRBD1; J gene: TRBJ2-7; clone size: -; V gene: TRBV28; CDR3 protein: CASSPPTGVNEQYF; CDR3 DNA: TGTGCCAGCAGTCCCCCGACAGGGGTGAACGAGCAGTACTTC
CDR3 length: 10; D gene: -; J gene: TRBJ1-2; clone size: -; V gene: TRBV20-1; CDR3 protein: CSARENGYTF; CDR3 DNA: TGCAGTGCTAGGGAAAACGGCTACACCTTC
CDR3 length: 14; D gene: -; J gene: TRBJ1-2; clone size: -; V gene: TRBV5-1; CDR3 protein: CASSPTPGDYGYTF; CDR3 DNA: TGCGCCAGCAGCCCCACCCCCGGGGACTATGGCTACACCTTC
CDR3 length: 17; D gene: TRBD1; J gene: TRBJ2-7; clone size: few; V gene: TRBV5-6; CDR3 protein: CASSLDLGQGGTYEQYF; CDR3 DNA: TGTGCCAGCAGCTTGGACCTGGGACAGGGCGGAACCTACGAGCAGTACTTC
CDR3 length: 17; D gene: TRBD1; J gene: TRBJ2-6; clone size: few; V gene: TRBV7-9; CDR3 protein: CASSPGTGVSGANVLTF; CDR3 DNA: TGTGCCAGCAGCCCTGGGACAGGGGTCTCTGGGGCCAACGTCCTGACTTTC
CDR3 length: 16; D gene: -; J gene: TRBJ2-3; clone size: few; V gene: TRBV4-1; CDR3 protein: CASSQDVGSRTDTQYF; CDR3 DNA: TGCGCCAGCAGCCAAGATGTCGGCAGTAGGACAGATACGCAGTATTTT
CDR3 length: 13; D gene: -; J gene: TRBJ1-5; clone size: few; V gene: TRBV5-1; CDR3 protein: CASSPTWGQPQHF; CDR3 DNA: TGCGCCAGCAGCCCTACGTGGGGTCAGCCCCAGCATTTT
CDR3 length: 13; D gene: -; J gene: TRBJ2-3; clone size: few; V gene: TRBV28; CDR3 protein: CASRSLSTDTQYF; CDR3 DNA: TGTGCCAGCAGATCCCTTAGCACAGATACGCAGTATTTT
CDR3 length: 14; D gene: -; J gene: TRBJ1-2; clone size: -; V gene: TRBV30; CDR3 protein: CAWGRIQRNYGYTF; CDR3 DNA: TGTGCCTGGGGTAGGATACAGAGAAACTATGGCTACACCTTC
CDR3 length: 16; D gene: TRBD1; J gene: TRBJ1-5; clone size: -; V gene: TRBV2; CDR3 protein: CASSVQGAGSNQPQHF; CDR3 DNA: TGTGCCAGCAGTGTACAGGGGGCGGGGAGCAATCAGCCCCAGCATTTT
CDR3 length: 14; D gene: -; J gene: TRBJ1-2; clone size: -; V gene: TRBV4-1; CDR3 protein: CASSQAGGRSGYTF; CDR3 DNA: TGCGCCAGCAGCCAAGCCGGGGGCCGGAGCGGCTACACCTTC
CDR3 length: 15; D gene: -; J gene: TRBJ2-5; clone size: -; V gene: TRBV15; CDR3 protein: CATSRVEMTGETQYF; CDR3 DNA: TGTGCCACCAGCAGAGTGGAAATGACGGGGGAGACCCAGTACTTC
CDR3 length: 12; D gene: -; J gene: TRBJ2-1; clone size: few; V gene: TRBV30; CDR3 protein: CAWSVSAEPGFF; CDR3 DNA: TGTGCCTGGAGTGTATCGGCGGAACCTGGGTTCTTC
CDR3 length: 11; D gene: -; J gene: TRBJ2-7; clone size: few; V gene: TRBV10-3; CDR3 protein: CAIADTYEQYF; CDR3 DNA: TGTGCCATCGCAGACACCTACGAGCAGTACTTC
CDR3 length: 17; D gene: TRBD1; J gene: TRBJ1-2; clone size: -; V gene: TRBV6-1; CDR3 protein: CASSEEEGTGSIEGYTF; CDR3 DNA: TGTGCCAGCAGTGAAGAAGAAGGGACAGGGAGTATAGAGGGCTACACCTTC
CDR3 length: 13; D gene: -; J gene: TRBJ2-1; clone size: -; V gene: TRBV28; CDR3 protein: CASSLAGGGEQFF; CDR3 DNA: TGTGCCAGCAGTTTGGCAGGCGGTGGTGAGCAGTTCTTC
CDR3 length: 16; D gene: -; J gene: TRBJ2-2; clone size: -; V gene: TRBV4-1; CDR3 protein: CASSPPRTLYTGELFF; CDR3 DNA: TGCGCCAGCAGCCCGCCTCGGACTCTTTACACCGGGGAGCTGTTTTTT
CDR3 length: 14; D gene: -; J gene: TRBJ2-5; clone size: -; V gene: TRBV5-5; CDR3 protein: CASSFGRIQETQYF; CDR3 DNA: TGTGCCAGCAGCTTCGGCAGAATCCAAGAGACCCAGTACTTC
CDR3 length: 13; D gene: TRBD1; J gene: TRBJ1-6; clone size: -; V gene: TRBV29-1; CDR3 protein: CSVADREDSPLHF; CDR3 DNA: TGCAGCGTGGCGGACAGGGAGGATTCACCCCTCCACTTT
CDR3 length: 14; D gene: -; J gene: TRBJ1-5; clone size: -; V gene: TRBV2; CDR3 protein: CASSGGEGGQPQHF; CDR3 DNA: TGTGCCAGCAGTGGGGGAGAGGGGGGTCAGCCCCAGCATTTT